This T cell receptor beta chain stems from a study of STAT5B mutations in CD4+ large granular lymphocyte leukemia. Study results and caveats: No patients shared main leukemic clonotypes, though 25% to 30% appeared at low frequency elsewhere.

The assay was run at survey level. Sequenced by immunoSEQ multiplex PCR; TCRdb stores in-frame clones only, minus some. The repertoire has about 46,000 clones, 84% of them found once; the top ten carry less than 0.4%. A remark on this clone: Its cognate antigen is unknown.

This clonotype originated in a human donor in good health. The sequencing sample was made of CD4+ T cells from blood buffy coats.

In DNA, the CDR3 is TGCGCCAGCAGCCAAGACACGCGTCATACGCAGTATTTT. This encodes CASSQDTRHTQYF. This rearrangement joins TRBV4-1 to TRBJ2-3; D not certain. V was cut by 0 bases and J by 7 bases, with 8 bases left in between. The CDR3 runs to 13 residues. Germline CDR1 is MGHRA and CDR2 is YSYEKL.